This passage covers 14 T cell receptor beta chains from one sample sequenced in a study of T cells in Graves' hyperthyroidism and ophthalmopathy (dated by TCRdb to between 2018 and 2021). The library was built by means of multiplex PCR. Sequenced on an Illumina HiSeq 2000. Amplification of TCR beta CDR3 regions was carried out from RNA transcripts. A first-round RT-PCR of the TCR CDR3 used the HTBI primer set with the Qiagen OneStep RT-PCR kit. Through fastp at Q25 and MiXCR, TCRdb rebuilt clones from the public reads, retaining in-frame beta chains. When rows share a CDR3 protein, they turn into one entry using the most common DNA and genes. Within this sample are roughly 380,000 distinct CDR3 sequences, with roughly an eighth of them counted one time only. The ten top clones hold about 5% of the sample. Material: blood. Receptors were obtained from a woman younger than 30 with Graves' hyperthyroidism.

CDR3 DNA: TGTGCCAGCAGCTTGGGACAGGGGACGTCGGAAGCTTTCTTT. Translated, it gives CASSLGQGTSEAFF. The chain couples TRBV5-6 to TRBJ1-1, with 8 nucleotides matching TRBD1. The J segment lost 8 bases and the V segment lost 0 bases, leaving 6 bases of the junction unmatched. Germline-derived CDR1 and CDR2 are SGHDT and YYEEEE. This CDR3 contains 14 residues.

This clonotype was seen more than once but under ten times. This clone may be a read error of a much larger clone one base away. The chain links TRBV30 to TRBJ2-7; D gene ambiguous. Germline CDR1 GTSNPN, CDR2 SVGIG (reference sequence). The CDR3 loop spans 13 amino acids. V gave up 3 bases and J gave up 2 bases, with 11 bases separating them. CDR3 sequence (DNA): TGTGCCTGGAGACTGGCAGGTGCCTACGAGCAGTACTTC. It specifies CAWRLAGAYEQYF.

This clonotype came up many times. This rearrangement joins TRBV12-3 or TRBV12-4 to TRBJ2-3, with TRBD2 matching 7 bases. This CDR3 spans 15 amino acids. V was pared by 6 bases and J by 7 bases, with 13 bases of the junction left unmatched. This CDR3 reads CASRRDSPRENTQYF. CDR3 nucleotides: TGTGCCAGCAGAAGGGACTCCCCGCGGGAGAATACGCAGTATTTT.

This clonotype was recorded many times. The chain employs TRBV28 and TRBJ2-1; 11 nucleotides match TRBD1. The CDR3 covers 15 residues. V shed 4 bases, J shed 7 bases, and the junction held 6 bases outside the gene matches. Per the germline V gene, CDR1 is MDHEN and CDR2 is SYDVKM. The CDR3 sequence: CASSSWTGGRNEQFF. DNA for the CDR3: TGTGCCAGCAGTTCGTGGACAGGGGGCCGGAATGAGCAGTTCTTC. Based on the CDR3 plus reference TRBV28 and TRBJ2-1, the full variable domain is DVKVTQSSRYLVKRTGEKVFLECVQDMDHENMFWYRQDPGLGLRLIYFSYDVKMKEKGDIPEGYSVSREKKERFSLILESASTNQTSMYLCASSSWTGGRNEQFFGPGTRLTVL.

There are many counts of this clonotype. The CDR3 DNA reads as TGTGCCAGCACCAGACAGAGAAACAATCAGCCCCAGCATTTT. Protein product: CASTRQRNNQPQHF. The chain uses TRBV2 and TRBJ1-5; D possibly corresponds to TRBD1 (5 bases). The CDR3 is 14 amino acids. V was clipped by 7 bases and J by 3 bases, with 13 bases between them. Germline V lookup: CDR1 SNHLY, CDR2 FYNNEI.

This clonotype has only a few counts. The chain links TRBV20-1 to TRBJ1-5, with unresolved D. The length of the CDR3 is 14 residues. CDR1 is DFQATT, CDR2 SNEGSKA, per germline (reference sequence). The V and J ends lost 6 bases and 0 bases respectively, with 12 bases between them. CDR3: CSARAQDSNQPQHF. The CDR3 DNA reads TGCAGTGCACGAGCCCAGGATAGCAATCAGCCCCAGCATTTT.

This clonotype was observed at least ten times. The V gene is TRBV12-3 or TRBV12-4, the J gene TRBJ2-7; TRBD1 agrees at 9 bases. V was pared by 3 bases and J by 1 base, with 7 bases of the junction left unmatched. The CDR3 contains 16 residues. CDR3 coding DNA: TGTGCCAGCAGTTTTAAGCCGGGGACAGGGTCCTACGAGCAGTACTTC. This codes for CASSFKPGTGSYEQYF.

There are many counts of this clonotype. J is TRBJ2-2 and V is TRBV28, with D possibly being TRBD2 (5 bases). This CDR3 contains 14 residues. Germline lookup yields CDR1 MDHEN and CDR2 SYDVKM. The V and J ends lost 7 bases and 5 bases respectively, with 14 bases between them. The chain's CDR3 is CASTRVRRTGELFF. The CDR3 DNA reads TGTGCCAGCACGAGGGTTAGACGGACCGGGGAGCTGTTTTTT.

In this sample, this clonotype turned up a few times. The V gene is TRBV2, the J gene TRBJ1-6; 7 bases map to TRBD1. V shed 3 bases and J 15 bases; nucleotides not matched to a gene: 8. The length of the CDR3 is 13 residues. Looked up from germline, CDR1 is SNHLY and CDR2 is FYNNEI. The CDR3 bases are TGTGCCAGCAGTGACGGGACAGCATTCCTCCTCCACTTT. Translating gives CASSDGTAFLLHF.

This clonotype was found many times. The chain joins TRBV27 to TRBJ2-2; no reliable D call. The germline gives CDR1 MNHEY, CDR2 SMNVEV (reference sequence). With 1 base removed from V and 1 base from J, the gap between germline ends came to 10 bases. The length of the CDR3 is 16 residues. The CDR3 coding sequence is TGTGCCAGCAGTTTATTAGTCCAGAGGAACACCGGGGAGCTGTTTTTT. This sequence encodes CASSLLVQRNTGELFF.

This clonotype was seen once. The chain has TRBV5-6 and TRBJ1-1, with a possible D match to TRBD1 (5 bases). Trimming stripped 3 bases from V and 4 bases from J, with 13 bases between. The CDR3 extends over 14 amino acids. CDR1 is SGHDT and CDR2 is YYEEEE in the germline V gene. The CDR3: CASSWAGFVTEAFF. DNA of the CDR3: TGTGCCAGCAGCTGGGCAGGGTTTGTCACTGAAGCTTTCTTT.

This clonotype occurred many times. The chain carries TRBV19 and TRBJ1-1; 7 bases map to TRBD1. CDR3 length: 14 amino acids. Germline CDR1 LNHDA, CDR2 SQIVND (reference sequence). Trimming at V came to 0 bases and at J to 8 bases, leaving 6 bases not matched to a gene. The CDR3 nucleotides read TGTGCCAGTAGTATAGATCGGGAGGGGGCCGAAGCTTTCTTT. Its protein is CASSIDREGAEAFF. Drawing the rest from reference TRBV19 and TRBJ1-1, the complete variable domain is DGGITQSPKYLFRKEGQNVTLSCEQNLNHDAMYWYRQDPGQGLRLIYYSQIVNDFQKGDIAEGYSVSREKKESFPLTVTSAQKNPTAFYLCASSIDREGAEAFFGQGTRLTVV.

This clonotype was seen a few times. V gene TRBV6-2 or TRBV6-3 combines with J gene TRBJ2-7; the match to TRBD2 covers 10 bases. Per germline, CDR1 MNHEY and CDR2 SVGEGT. CDR3 size: 15 residues. The J segment lost 3 bases and the V segment lost 0 bases, leaving 2 bases of the junction unmatched. This CDR3 reads CASSYSASGGYEQYF. Here the CDR3 DNA reads TGTGCCAGCAGTTACTCGGCTAGCGGGGGCTACGAGCAGTACTTC.

This clonotype was detected many times. The gene calls are TRBV5-1 and TRBJ2-7; D gene uncertain. CDR1 is SGHRS, CDR2 YFSETQ, per germline. The V end lost 0 bases, the J end lost 4 bases, and 17 bases lay between the germline ends. This CDR3 has 16 residues. The CDR3 here is CASSLVEKLTIYEQYF. DNA for the CDR3: TGCGCCAGCAGCTTGGTCGAGAAACTAACAATATACGAGCAGTACTTC.